This T cell receptor (beta chain) emerged from a study of blood T cells in healthy people across ages. Findings and limits, study-wide: Observed TCR beta diversity showed a strong correlation with the percentage of naive T cells as measured by flow cytometry.

In this sample, this clonotype turned up a few times. The antigen remains undetermined. There were healthy Caucasian individuals from Russia, aged about 6 to 100, serving as donors. V was pared by 4 bases and J by 1 base, with 12 bases between. Germline assignment: CDR1 LGHDT and CDR2 YNNKEL (reference sequence). This CDR3 contains 15 residues. A second about 7 to 11 cycle PCR used barcoded and J-beta primers. Via MiXCR, TCRdb re-called the 5' RACE reads, giving one row per CDR3 protein. The sample includes over 950,000 distinct CDR3 sequences, roughly 50% seen only once; the top ten take 20% to 25%. The TCR originated in an older woman in good health. The sample taken for sequencing was blood. J is TRBJ2-3 and V is TRBV3-1; no clear D gene. CDR3 residues: CASSLGIVGTDTQYF. The CDR3 region has the DNA TGTGCCAGCAGCCTCGGTATAGTGGGCACAGATACGCAGTATTTT.